A selection of T cell receptor beta chains follows, all from one sample in a study of shared clonotypes between healthy human individuals. Some clones are missing from TCRdb's copy, which holds only in-frame ones; the method was immunoSEQ multiplex PCR. The table has some 580,000 clones, roughly 98% seen once. Sequenced sample: naive CD8+ T cells sorted from blood. The receptors derive from a man aged 25 to 40 in good health. The CDR3 runs from the conserved cysteine through the conserved F or W. D genes are given only for firm matches.

V gene: TRBV28; D gene: .; J gene: TRBJ1-5; CDR3 protein: CASSLQTGYAQPQHF
V gene: TRBV7-9; D gene: TRBD1; J gene: TRBJ2-7; CDR3 protein: CASSYMMGQVSYEQYF
V gene: TRBV6-5; D gene: .; J gene: TRBJ2-1; CDR3 protein: CASSFSEGNNEQFF
V gene: TRBV5-5; D gene: .; J gene: TRBJ1-5; CDR3 protein: CASSLRGQPNQPQHF
V gene: TRBV7-9; D gene: TRBD1; J gene: TRBJ1-1; CDR3 protein: CASSLGTGGSEAFF
V gene: TRBV7-8; D gene: TRBD2; J gene: TRBJ2-1; CDR3 protein: CASSSYTSGLTYNEQFF
V gene: TRBV14; D gene: .; J gene: TRBJ2-2; CDR3 protein: CASSRLMEYTGELFF
V gene: TRBV28; D gene: TRBD1; J gene: TRBJ2-2; CDR3 protein: CASSLPGQGLLLNTGELFF
V gene: TRBV6-1; D gene: TRBD2; J gene: TRBJ2-1; CDR3 protein: CASSEVPSGRAYEQFF
V gene: TRBV6-1; D gene: TRBD2; J gene: TRBJ2-1; CDR3 protein: CASSEGWTSEYNEQFF
V gene: TRBV15; D gene: .; J gene: TRBJ2-2; CDR3 protein: CATSRGPVSLRTGELFF
V gene: TRBV4-1; D gene: .; J gene: TRBJ2-3; CDR3 protein: CASSQVLVTDTQYF
V gene: TRBV7-2; D gene: .; J gene: TRBJ2-7; CDR3 protein: CASSRGPLTGDEQYF
V gene: TRBV6-1; D gene: .; J gene: TRBJ2-2; CDR3 protein: CASSPRQGHTGELFF
V gene: TRBV4-1; D gene: TRBD1; J gene: TRBJ2-3; CDR3 protein: CASSQEGGQGADTQYF
V gene: TRBV7-9; D gene: .; J gene: TRBJ1-2; CDR3 protein: CASSPGLGYTF
V gene: TRBV4-1; D gene: .; J gene: TRBJ2-7; CDR3 protein: CASSLTFQGYYEQYF
V gene: TRBV6-5; D gene: .; J gene: TRBJ2-7; CDR3 protein: CASKRAYEQYF
V gene: TRBV10-3; D gene: .; J gene: TRBJ1-1; CDR3 protein: CAISDQSTITEAFF
V gene: TRBV5-5; D gene: TRBD1; J gene: TRBJ2-7; CDR3 protein: CASSLTGGTYEQYF
V gene: TRBV27; D gene: TRBD1; J gene: TRBJ1-2; CDR3 protein: CASSPRTGGRNYGYTF
V gene: TRBV10-3; D gene: TRBD1; J gene: TRBJ2-7; CDR3 protein: CAISVTGQGVHEQYF
V gene: TRBV14; D gene: .; J gene: TRBJ1-3; CDR3 protein: CASSQDGSSGNTIYF
V gene: TRBV10-1; D gene: .; J gene: TRBJ2-3; CDR3 protein: CASSRTEMADTQYF
V gene: TRBV21-1; D gene: .; J gene: TRBJ2-3; CDR3 protein: CASSPLSRGQLARKRDTQYF
V gene: TRBV7-6; D gene: TRBD1; J gene: TRBJ1-4; CDR3 protein: CASSFPGQAEKLFF
V gene: TRBV5-5; D gene: TRBD1; J gene: TRBJ2-7; CDR3 protein: CASSPGQGLGSSSYEQYF
V gene: TRBV5-5; D gene: .; J gene: TRBJ2-7; CDR3 protein: CASSSSRDYEQYF
V gene: TRBV27; D gene: .; J gene: TRBJ2-7; CDR3 protein: CASQQGLGGEQYF
V gene: TRBV15; D gene: .; J gene: TRBJ2-1; CDR3 protein: CATSRVRSGFYNEQFF
V gene: TRBV27; D gene: .; J gene: TRBJ2-3; CDR3 protein: CASSFPGDTQYF
V gene: TRBV25-1; D gene: .; J gene: TRBJ2-7; CDR3 protein: CASSEEGYYEQYF
V gene: TRBV7-9; D gene: .; J gene: TRBJ2-7; CDR3 protein: CASSLLNSYEQYF
V gene: TRBV9; D gene: .; J gene: TRBJ2-3; CDR3 protein: CASGDTQYF
V gene: TRBV5-6; D gene: TRBD1; J gene: TRBJ1-5; CDR3 protein: CASSLGTGGNQPQHF
V gene: TRBV7-3; D gene: TRBD2; J gene: TRBJ2-2; CDR3 protein: CASSWSAGENTGELFF
V gene: TRBV29-1; D gene: .; J gene: TRBJ1-3; CDR3 protein: CSVVSDSGNTIYF
V gene: TRBV7-9; D gene: TRBD1; J gene: TRBJ1-5; CDR3 protein: CASSRTGLNQPQHF
V gene: TRBV5-4; D gene: .; J gene: TRBJ1-1; CDR3 protein: CASSGGGTEAFF
V gene: TRBV9; D gene: TRBD1; J gene: TRBJ2-1; CDR3 protein: CASTTGQGLVNEQFF
V gene: TRBV27; D gene: TRBD2; J gene: TRBJ2-1; CDR3 protein: CASSLTGGSPLWNEQFF
V gene: TRBV5-4; D gene: TRBD2; J gene: TRBJ2-1; CDR3 protein: CASSRLAGDEQFF
V gene: TRBV6-6; D gene: .; J gene: TRBJ2-7; CDR3 protein: CASSYGPDTSYEQYF
V gene: TRBV14; D gene: TRBD1; J gene: TRBJ2-7; CDR3 protein: CASSPLGTGSSYEQYF
V gene: TRBV10-2; D gene: TRBD2; J gene: TRBJ2-5; CDR3 protein: CASTPGLAGGETQYF
V gene: TRBV27; D gene: .; J gene: TRBJ2-7; CDR3 protein: CASSLQRPYEQYF
V gene: TRBV14; D gene: .; J gene: TRBJ2-5; CDR3 protein: CASSQDRGRQSQETQYF
V gene: TRBV29-1; D gene: TRBD2; J gene: TRBJ2-1; CDR3 protein: CSVDLASGTFNEQFF
V gene: TRBV4-1; D gene: .; J gene: TRBJ2-1; CDR3 protein: CASSQEQDEQFF
V gene: TRBV5-1; D gene: TRBD2; J gene: TRBJ2-2; CDR3 protein: CASSPLAGGPMDGELFF
V gene: TRBV6-6; D gene: .; J gene: TRBJ2-1; CDR3 protein: CASSPWEIGFGQFF
V gene: TRBV11-2; D gene: .; J gene: TRBJ2-3; CDR3 protein: CASSSWTDTDTQYF
V gene: TRBV7-9; D gene: TRBD1; J gene: TRBJ1-1; CDR3 protein: CASSLGQLNTEAFF
V gene: TRBV9; D gene: TRBD2; J gene: TRBJ2-1; CDR3 protein: CASSANLAGGPKYSYNEQFF
V gene: TRBV5-4; D gene: .; J gene: TRBJ2-3; CDR3 protein: CASSLEGSTDTQYF
V gene: TRBV27; D gene: .; J gene: TRBJ2-1; CDR3 protein: CASSRLNNEQFF
V gene: TRBV4-3; D gene: .; J gene: TRBJ1-4; CDR3 protein: CASSQDGERDMDEKLFF